Sequencing of this T cell receptor beta chain was carried out in a study of identical twins. TCRdb analysed the 5' RACE reads with MiXCR anew, one entry per CDR3 protein. The sample includes around 1.7 million distinct CDR3 sequences, about 31% seen only once; the top ten take more than 0.25%. This clonotype was counted only a few times. The material sequenced was cord blood. This receptor was taken from a newborn girl in good health.

The DNA of the CDR3 is TGCAGTGCTAGAGCCGGACAGCTGCGTGGCTACACCTTC. Translating gives CSARAGQLRGYTF. The chain combines TRBV20-1 with TRBJ1-2; D may be TRBD1 (6 bases). V was shortened by 1 base and J by 7 bases, with 13 bases between the two germline ends. The CDR3 is made up of 13 amino acids. Germline V lookup: CDR1 DFQATT, CDR2 SNEGSKA (reference sequence).